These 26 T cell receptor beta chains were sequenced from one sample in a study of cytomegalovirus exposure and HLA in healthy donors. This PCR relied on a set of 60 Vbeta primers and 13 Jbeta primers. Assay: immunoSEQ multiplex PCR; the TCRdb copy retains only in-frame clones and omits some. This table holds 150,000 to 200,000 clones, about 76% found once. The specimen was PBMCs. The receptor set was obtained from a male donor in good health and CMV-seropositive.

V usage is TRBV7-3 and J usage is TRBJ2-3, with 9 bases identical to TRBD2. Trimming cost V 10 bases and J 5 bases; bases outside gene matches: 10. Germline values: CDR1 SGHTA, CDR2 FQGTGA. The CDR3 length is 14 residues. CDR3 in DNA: TGTGCCACCGCCCAAGCGGGGGGCTTAGATACGCAGTATTTT. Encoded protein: CATAQAGGLDTQYF. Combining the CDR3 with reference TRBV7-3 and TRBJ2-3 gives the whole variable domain GAGVSQTPSNKVTEKGKYVELRCDPISGHTALYWYRQSLGQGPEFLIYFQGTGAADDSGLPNDRFFAVRPEGSVSTLKIQRTERGDSAVYLCATAQAGGLDTQYFGPGTRLTVL.

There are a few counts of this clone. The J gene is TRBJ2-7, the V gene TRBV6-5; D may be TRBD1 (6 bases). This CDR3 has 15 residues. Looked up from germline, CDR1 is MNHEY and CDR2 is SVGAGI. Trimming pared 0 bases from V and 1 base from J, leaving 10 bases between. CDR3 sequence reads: CASSYSDSRSYEQYF. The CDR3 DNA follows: TGTGCCAGCAGTTACTCGGACAGCCGATCCTACGAGCAGTACTTC.

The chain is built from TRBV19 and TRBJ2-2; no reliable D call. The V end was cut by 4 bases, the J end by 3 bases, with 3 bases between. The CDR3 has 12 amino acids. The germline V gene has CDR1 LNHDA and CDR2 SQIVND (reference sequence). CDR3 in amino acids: CASSTYTGELFF. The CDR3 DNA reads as TGTGCCAGTAGTACGTACACCGGGGAGCTGTTTTTT.

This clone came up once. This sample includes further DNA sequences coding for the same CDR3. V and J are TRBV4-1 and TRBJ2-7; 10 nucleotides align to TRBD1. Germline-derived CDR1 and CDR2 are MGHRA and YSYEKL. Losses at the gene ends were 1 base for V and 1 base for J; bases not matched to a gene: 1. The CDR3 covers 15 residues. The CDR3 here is CASSQGQGASYEQYF. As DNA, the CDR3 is TGCGCCAGCAGCCAAGGACAGGGGGCATCCTACGAGCAGTACTTC.

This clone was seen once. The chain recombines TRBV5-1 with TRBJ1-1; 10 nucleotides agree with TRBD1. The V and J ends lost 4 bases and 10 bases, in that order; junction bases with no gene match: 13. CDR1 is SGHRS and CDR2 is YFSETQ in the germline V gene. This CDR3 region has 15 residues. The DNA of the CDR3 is TGCGCCAGCAGCCTCCTAGGGGGACAGGGGCAGGGAGCTTTCTTT. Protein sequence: CASSLLGGQGQGAFF.

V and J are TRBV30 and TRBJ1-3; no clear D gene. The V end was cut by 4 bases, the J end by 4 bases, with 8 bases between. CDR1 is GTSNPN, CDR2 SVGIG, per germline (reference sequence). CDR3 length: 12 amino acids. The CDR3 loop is CAWNSGGNTIYF. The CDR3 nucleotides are TGTGCCTGGAACTCAGGCGGAAACACCATATATTTT.

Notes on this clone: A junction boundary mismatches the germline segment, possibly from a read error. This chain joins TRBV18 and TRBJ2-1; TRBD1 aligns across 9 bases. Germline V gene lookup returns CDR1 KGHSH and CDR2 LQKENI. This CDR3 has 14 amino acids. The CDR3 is CTSSPDRGYNEQFF. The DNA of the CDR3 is TGTACCAGCTCACCGGACAGGGGATACAATGAGCAGTTCTTC.

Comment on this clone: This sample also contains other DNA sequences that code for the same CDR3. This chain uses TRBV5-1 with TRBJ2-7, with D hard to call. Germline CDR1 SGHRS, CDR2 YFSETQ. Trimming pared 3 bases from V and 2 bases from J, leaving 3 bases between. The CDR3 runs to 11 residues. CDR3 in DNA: TGCGCCAGCAGCTCAACCTACGAGCAGTACTTC. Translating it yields CASSSTYEQYF.

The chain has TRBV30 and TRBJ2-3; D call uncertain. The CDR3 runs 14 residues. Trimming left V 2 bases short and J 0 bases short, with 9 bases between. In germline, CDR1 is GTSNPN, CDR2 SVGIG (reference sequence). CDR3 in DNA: TGTGCCTGGAGTATCGGTACTAGCACAGATACGCAGTATTTT. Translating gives CAWSIGTSTDTQYF.

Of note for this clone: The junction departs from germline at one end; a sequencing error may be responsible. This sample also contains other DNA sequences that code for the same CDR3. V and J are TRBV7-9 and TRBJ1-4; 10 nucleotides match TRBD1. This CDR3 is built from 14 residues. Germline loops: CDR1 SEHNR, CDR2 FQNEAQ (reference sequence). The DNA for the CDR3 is TGTGCCAGCCGGGACAGGGGCACGGATGAAAAACTATTTTTT. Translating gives CASRDRGTDEKLFF.

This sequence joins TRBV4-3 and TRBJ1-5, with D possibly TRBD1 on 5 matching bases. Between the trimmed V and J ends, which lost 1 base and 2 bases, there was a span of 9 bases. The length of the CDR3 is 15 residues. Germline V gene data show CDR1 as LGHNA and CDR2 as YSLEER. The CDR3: CASSQGDRGNQPQHF. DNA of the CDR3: TGCGCCAGCAGCCAAGGAGACAGAGGCAATCAGCCCCAGCATTTT.

CDR3 DNA: TGTGCCAGCAGTTACCGGACAGACTCCTACGAGCAGTACTTC. It encodes CASSYRTDSYEQYF. The genes are TRBV6-5 and TRBJ2-7; possibly TRBD1 for D (6 bases). V was pared by 2 bases and J by 0 bases, with 8 bases between. The CDR3 covers 14 residues. Germline assignment: CDR1 MNHEY and CDR2 SVGAGI.

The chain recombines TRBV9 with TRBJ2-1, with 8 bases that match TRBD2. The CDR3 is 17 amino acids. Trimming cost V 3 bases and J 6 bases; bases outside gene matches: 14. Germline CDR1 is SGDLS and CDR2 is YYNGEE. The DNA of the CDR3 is TGTGCCAGCAGCGGCTCTGGGGGTAGCGGGGACTTCAATGAGCAGTTCTTC. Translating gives CASSGSGGSGDFNEQFF.

Here the CDR3 reads CASSSLLVQETQYF. For the CDR3, the DNA is TGTGCCAGCAGCTCTCTACTGGTTCAAGAGACCCAGTACTTC. The chain carries TRBV13 and TRBJ2-5; D unresolved. Germline CDR1 PRHDT, CDR2 FYEKMQ (reference sequence). The CDR3 length is 14 residues. V shed 4 bases and J shed 2 bases, with 11 bases lying between them.

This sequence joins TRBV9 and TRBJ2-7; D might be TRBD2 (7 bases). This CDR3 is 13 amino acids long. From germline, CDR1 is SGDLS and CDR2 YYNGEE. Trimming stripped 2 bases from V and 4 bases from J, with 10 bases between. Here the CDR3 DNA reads TGTGCCAGCAGCGTCGGGGGGCAATACGAGCAGTACTTC. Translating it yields CASSVGGQYEQYF.

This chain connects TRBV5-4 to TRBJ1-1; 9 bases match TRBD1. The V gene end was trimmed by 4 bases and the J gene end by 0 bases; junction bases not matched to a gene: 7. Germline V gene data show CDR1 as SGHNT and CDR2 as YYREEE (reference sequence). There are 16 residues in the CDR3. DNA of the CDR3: TGTGCCAGCAGCACGGGACAGGGACCTCTGAACACTGAAGCTTTCTTT. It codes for CASSTGQGPLNTEAFF.

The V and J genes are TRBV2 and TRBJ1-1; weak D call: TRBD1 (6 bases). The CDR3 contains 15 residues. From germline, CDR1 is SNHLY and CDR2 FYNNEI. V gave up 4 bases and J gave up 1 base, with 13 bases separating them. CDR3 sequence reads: CASSGRQVGNTEAFF. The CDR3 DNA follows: TGTGCCAGCAGTGGGCGACAGGTTGGGAACACTGAAGCTTTCTTT.

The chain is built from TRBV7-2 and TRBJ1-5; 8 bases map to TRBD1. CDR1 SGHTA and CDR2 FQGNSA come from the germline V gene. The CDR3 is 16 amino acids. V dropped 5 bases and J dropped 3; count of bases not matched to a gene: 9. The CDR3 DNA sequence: TGTGCCAGCAGCCGTCGGACAGGGCACAACAATCAGCCCCAGCATTTT. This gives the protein CASSRRTGHNNQPQHF.

The CDR3 reads CATSRGPSGDYEQYF. CDR3 coding DNA: TGTGCCACCAGCAGAGGCCCTAGCGGGGACTACGAGCAGTACTTC. The rearrangement uses TRBV15 and TRBJ2-7; 9 bases map to TRBD2. This CDR3 is 15 amino acids long. The germline CDR1 and CDR2 sequences are LNHNV and YYDKDF (reference sequence). With V trimmed by 1 base and J by 3 bases, 4 bases remained unmatched.

The CDR3: CARSLAGFSDQPQHF. The CDR3 DNA reads as TGTGCCAGAAGCTTGGCGGGTTTTTCGGATCAGCCCCAGCATTTT. This chain uses TRBV5-3 with TRBJ1-5; D ambiguous. TRBV5-3 is an ORF, and what it does is uncertain. Trimming removed 0 bases at V and 5 bases at J, with 12 bases between. The CDR3 has 15 residues.

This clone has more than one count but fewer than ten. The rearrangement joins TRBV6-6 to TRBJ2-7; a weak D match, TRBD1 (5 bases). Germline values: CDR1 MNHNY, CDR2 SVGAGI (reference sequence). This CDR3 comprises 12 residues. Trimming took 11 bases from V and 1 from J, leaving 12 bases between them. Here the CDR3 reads CASAQGSYEQYF. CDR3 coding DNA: TGTGCCTCGGCCCAGGGATCCTACGAGCAGTACTTC.

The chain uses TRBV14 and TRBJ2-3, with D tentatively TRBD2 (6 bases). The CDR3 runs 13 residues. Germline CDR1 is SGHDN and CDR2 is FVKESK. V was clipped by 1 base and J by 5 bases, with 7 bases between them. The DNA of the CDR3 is TGTGCCAGCAGCCAAGCCGGGGGAGATACGCAGTATTTT. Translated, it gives CASSQAGGDTQYF.

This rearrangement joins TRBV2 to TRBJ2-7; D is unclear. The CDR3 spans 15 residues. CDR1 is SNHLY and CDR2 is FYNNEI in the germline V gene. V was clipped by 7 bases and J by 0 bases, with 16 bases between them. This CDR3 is CASTGPRRDSYEQYF. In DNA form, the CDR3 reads TGTGCCAGCACAGGCCCAAGAAGAGACTCCTACGAGCAGTACTTC.

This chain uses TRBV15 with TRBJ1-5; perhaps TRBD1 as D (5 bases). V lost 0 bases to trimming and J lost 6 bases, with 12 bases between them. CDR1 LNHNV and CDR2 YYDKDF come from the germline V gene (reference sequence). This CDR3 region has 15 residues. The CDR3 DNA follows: TGTGCCACCAGCAGAGATAGGAGGGGCAGTCAGCCCCAGCATTTT. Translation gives CATSRDRRGSQPQHF.

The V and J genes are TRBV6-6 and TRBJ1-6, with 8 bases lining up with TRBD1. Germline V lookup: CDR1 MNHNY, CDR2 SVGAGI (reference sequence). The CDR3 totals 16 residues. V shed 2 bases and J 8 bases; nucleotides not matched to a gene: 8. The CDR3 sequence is CASSYPIGQGYSPLHF. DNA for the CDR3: TGTGCCAGCAGTTACCCGATCGGACAGGGCTATTCACCCCTCCACTTT.

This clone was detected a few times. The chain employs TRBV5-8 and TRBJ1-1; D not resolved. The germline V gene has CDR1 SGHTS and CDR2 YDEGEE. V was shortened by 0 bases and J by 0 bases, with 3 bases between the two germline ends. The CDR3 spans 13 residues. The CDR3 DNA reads TGTGCCAGCAGCTTGGGTATGAACACTGAAGCTTTCTTT. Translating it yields CASSLGMNTEAFF.